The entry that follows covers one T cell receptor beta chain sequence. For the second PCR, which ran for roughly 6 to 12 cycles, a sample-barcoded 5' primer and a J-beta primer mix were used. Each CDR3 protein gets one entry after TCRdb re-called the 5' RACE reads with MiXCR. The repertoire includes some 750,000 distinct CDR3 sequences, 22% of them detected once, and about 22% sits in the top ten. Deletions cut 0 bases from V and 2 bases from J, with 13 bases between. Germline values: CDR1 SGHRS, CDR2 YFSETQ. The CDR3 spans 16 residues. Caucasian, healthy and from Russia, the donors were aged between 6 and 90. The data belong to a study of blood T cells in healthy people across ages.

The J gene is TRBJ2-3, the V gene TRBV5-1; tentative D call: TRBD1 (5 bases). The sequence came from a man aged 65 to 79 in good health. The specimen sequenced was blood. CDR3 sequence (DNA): TGCGCCAGCAGCTTGGCACAGGCCCAAAACACAGATACGCAGTATTTT. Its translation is CASSLAQAQNTDTQYF.